This T cell receptor (beta chain) was sequenced in a study of regulatory T cells in long-lasting Graves disease. The CDR3 runs 13 residues. Germline CDR1 reads SGHRS; CDR2 reads YFSETQ. Trimming removed 4 bases from V and 10 bases from J, with 15 bases in between. Time point indicated: newly diagnosed GD, antithyroid drugs for less than 3 months. PBMC RNA was the source of the TCR library. This clonotype was recorded at least ten times. Arm-PCR with iRepertoire HTBI primers amplified the CDR3 regions for these TCR beta libraries. Authors' processing steps: Samples collectively showed fewer than 80 TRBV and around 15 TRBJ segments. TCRdb recomputed calls from the multiplex PCR reads with MiXCR, one row per CDR3 protein. Here the V and J calls rest on TCRdb's processing, not on the authors' analysis. The table includes roughly 560,000 distinct CDR3 sequences, around 13% detected once. The data also belong to a second study, concerning T cells in Graves' hyperthyroidism and ophthalmopathy. That work adds: TCR CDR3 regions were first amplified by RT-PCR with HTBI primers. Blood shared most expanded thyroid clonotypes above 0.001. A model built on 13 V-J features separated ophthalmopathy from stable hyperthyroidism.

Sequencing used peripheral blood mononuclear cells (PBMCs), obtained at new diagnosis, from a patient treated with antithyroid drugs. The V call is TRBV5-1, the J call TRBJ2-1; weak D call: TRBD2 (6 bases). The source of this sequence is a woman aged 30 to 39 with Graves disease. The CDR3 protein is CASSTGVSGEQFF. The DNA of the CDR3 is TGCGCCAGCAGCACCGGGGTTAGCGGAGAGCAGTTCTTC. Filled out from reference TRBV5-1 and TRBJ2-1, the complete variable domain reads KAGVTQTPRYLIKTRGQQVTLSCSPISGHRSVSWYQQTPGQGLQFLFEYFSETQRNKGNFPGRFSGRQFSNSRSEMNVSTLELGDSALYLCASSTGVSGEQFFGPGTRLTVL.